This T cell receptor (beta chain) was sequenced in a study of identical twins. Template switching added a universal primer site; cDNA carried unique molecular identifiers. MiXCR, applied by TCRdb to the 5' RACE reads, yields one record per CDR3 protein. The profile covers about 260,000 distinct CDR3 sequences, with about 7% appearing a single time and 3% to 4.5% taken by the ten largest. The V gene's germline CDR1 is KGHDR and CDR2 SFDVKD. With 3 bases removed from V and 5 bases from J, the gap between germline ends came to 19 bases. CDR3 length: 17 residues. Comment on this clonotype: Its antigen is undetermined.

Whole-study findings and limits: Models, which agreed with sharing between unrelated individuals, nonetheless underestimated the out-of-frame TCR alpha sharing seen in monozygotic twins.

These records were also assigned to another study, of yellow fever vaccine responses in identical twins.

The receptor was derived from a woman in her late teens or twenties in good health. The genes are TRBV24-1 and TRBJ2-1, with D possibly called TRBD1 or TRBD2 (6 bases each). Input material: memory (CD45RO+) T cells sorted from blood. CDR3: CATSDHGGTPTDNEQFF. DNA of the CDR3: TGTGCCACCAGTGATCACGGCGGGACACCGACCGACAATGAGCAGTTCTTC.